The entry below describes one T cell receptor beta chain. Its antigen is not identified. CDR3 length equals 17 residues. V dropped 2 bases and J dropped 7; count of bases not matched to a gene: 11. Per the germline V gene, CDR1 is MNHEY and CDR2 is SMNVEV (reference sequence). The sample comes from a study of cytomegalovirus exposure and HLA in healthy donors. In the study overall: The Caucasian-associated ancestry cluster contained about 80% of the 300 to 450 genotyped donors. Study-level results: Some V segments, TRBV6-2 and TRBV6-3 among them, were indistinguishable and were therefore excluded. It emerged from a later analysis that several of the most significant clusters appeared to be linked to common viral pathogens. In a later analysis, V- and J-gene trimming of beta chains associated with a DCLRE1C missense variant, replicated independently.

Primers included in the PCR were 60 Vbeta and 13 Jbeta primers. Using immunoSEQ multiplex PCR, the repertoire was profiled, and TCRdb retains in-frame clones only, with some absent. The table lists 150,000 or so clones, 80% to 90% of them singletons. This sequence joins TRBV27 and TRBJ2-1; TRBD1 agrees at 10 bases. Sequenced input: PBMCs. The receptor comes from a woman younger than 30 in good health and CMV-seronegative. CDR3 in DNA: TGTGCCAGCAGTTTAGGGGCGGGGGACAGGGGAGGGAATGAGCAGTTCTTC. Its protein is CASSLGAGDRGGNEQFF.